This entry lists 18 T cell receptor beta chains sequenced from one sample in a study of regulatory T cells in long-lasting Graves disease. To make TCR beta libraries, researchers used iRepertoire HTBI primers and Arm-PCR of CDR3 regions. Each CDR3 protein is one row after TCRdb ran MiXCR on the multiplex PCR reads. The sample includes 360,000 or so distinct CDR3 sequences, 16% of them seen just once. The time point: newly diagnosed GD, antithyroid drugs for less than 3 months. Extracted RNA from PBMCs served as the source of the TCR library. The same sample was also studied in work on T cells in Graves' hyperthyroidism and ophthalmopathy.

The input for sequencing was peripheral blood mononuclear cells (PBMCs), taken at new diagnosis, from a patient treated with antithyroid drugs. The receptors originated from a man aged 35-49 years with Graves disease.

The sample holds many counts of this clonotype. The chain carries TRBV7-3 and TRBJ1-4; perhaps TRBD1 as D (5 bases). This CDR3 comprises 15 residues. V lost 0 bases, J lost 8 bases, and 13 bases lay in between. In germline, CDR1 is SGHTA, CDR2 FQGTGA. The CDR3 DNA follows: TGTGCCAGCAGCTTAACGGGGAACCAGGGCGAAAAACTGTTTTTT. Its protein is CASSLTGNQGEKLFF.

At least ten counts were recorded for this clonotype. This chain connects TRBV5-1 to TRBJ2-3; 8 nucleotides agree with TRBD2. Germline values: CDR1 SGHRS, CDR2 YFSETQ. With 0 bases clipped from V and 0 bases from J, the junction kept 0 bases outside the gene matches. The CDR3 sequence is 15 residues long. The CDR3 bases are TGCGCCAGCAGCTTGGGCGGGGGGAGCACAGATACGCAGTATTTT. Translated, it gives CASSLGGGSTDTQYF.

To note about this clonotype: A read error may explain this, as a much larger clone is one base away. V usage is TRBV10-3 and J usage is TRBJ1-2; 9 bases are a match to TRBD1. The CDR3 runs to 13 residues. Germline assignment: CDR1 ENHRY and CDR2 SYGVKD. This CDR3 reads CAISGQGDGGYAF. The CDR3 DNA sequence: TGTGCCATCAGTGGACAGGGGGATGGAGGCTACGCCTTC.

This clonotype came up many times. CDR3 protein: CASSRNQGNTEAFF. In DNA form, the CDR3 reads TGTGCCAGCAGTCGAAACCAGGGGAACACTGAAGCTTTCTTT. This chain joins TRBV12-3 or TRBV12-4 and TRBJ1-1; tentative D call: TRBD1 (5 bases). V dropped 5 bases and J dropped 1 base, with 11 bases sitting between them. CDR3 length: 14 amino acids.

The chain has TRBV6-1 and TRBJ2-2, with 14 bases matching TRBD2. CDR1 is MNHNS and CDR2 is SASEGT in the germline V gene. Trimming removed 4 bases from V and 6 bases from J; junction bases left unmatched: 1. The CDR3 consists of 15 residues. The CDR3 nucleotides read TGTGCCAGCAGTGGACTAGCGGGGGGGCCCGGGGAGCTGTTTTTT. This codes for CASSGLAGGPGELFF.

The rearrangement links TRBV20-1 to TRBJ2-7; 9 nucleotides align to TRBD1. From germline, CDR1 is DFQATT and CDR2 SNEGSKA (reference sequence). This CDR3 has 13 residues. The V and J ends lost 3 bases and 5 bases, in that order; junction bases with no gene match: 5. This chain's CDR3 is CSARPGTGHEQYF. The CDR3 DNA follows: TGCAGTGCTAGGCCCGGGACAGGGCACGAGCAGTACTTC.

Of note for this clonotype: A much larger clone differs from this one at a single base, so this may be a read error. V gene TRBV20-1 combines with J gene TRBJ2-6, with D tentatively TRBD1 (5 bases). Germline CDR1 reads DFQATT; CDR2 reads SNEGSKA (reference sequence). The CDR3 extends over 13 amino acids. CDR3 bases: TGCAGTGCCTTAACCTCTGGGGCCGACGTCCTGACTTTC. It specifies CSALTSGADVLTF.

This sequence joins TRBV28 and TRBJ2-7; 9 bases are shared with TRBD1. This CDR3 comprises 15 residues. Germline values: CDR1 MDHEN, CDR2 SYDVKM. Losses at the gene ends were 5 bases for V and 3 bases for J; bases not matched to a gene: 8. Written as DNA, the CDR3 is TGTGCCAGCAGTGACCCGGGACAGGGAAGCTACGAGCAGTACTTC. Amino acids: CASSDPGQGSYEQYF. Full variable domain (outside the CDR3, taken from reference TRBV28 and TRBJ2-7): DVKVTQSSRYLVKRTGEKVFLECVQDMDHENMFWYRQDPGLGLRLIYFSYDVKMKEKGDIPEGYSVSREKKERFSLILESASTNQTSMYLCASSDPGQGSYEQYFGPGTRLTVT.

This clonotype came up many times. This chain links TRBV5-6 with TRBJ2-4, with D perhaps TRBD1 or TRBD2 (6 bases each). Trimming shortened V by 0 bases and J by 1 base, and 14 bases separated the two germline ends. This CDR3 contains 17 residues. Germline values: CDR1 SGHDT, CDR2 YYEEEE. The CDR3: CASSLAVGGMAKNIQYF. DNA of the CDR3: TGTGCCAGCAGCTTGGCCGTGGGGGGCATGGCCAAAAACATTCAGTACTTC.

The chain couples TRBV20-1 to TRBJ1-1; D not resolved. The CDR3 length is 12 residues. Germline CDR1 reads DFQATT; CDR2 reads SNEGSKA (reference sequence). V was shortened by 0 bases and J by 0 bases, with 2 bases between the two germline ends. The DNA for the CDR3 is TGCAGTGCTAGAGATCTGAACACTGAAGCTTTCTTT. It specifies CSARDLNTEAFF.

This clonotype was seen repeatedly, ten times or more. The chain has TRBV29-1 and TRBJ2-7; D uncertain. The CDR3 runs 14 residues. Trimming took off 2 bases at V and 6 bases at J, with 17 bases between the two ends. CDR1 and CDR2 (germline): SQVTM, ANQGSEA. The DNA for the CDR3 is TGCAGCGTTGAAACACCTAGAATTACGGGCGAGCAGTACTTC. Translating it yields CSVETPRITGEQYF.

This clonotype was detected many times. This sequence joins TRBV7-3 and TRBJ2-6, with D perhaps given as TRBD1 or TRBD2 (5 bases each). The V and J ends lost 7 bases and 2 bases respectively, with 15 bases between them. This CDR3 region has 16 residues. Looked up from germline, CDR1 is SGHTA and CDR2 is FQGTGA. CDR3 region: CASTRDGAAGANVLTF. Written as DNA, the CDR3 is TGTGCCAGCACCCGGGACGGAGCTGCTGGGGCCAACGTCCTGACTTTC.

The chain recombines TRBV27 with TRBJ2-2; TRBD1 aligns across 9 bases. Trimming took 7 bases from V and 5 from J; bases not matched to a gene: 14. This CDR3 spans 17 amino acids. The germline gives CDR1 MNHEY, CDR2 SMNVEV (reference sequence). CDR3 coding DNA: TGTGCCAGCACCACCCTTTACAGGGGGCCCCTAACCGGGGAGCTGTTTTTT. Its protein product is CASTTLYRGPLTGELFF.

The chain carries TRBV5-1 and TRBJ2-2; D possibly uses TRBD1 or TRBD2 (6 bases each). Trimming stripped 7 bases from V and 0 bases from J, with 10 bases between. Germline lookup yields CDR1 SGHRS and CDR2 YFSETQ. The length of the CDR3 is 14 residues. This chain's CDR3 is CASEGGSNTGELFF. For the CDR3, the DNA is TGCGCCAGCGAAGGGGGGTCGAACACCGGGGAGCTGTTTTTT.

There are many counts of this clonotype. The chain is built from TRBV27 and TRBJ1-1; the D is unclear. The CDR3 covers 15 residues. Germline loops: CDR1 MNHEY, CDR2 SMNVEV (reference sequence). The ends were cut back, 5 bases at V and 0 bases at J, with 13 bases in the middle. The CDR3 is CASSMLRLLNTEAFF. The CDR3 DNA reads TGTGCCAGCAGTATGCTTCGACTTTTGAACACTGAAGCTTTCTTT.

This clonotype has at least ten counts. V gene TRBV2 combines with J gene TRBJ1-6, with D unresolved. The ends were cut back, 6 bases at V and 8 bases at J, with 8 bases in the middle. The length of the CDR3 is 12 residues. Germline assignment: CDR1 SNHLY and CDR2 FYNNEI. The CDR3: CASRERDSPLHF. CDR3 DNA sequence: TGTGCCAGCAGGGAGAGGGATTCACCCCTCCACTTT. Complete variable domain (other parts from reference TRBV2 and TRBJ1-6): EPEVTQTPSHQVTQMGQEVILRCVPISNHLYFYWYRQILGQKVEFLVSFYNNEISEKSEIFDDQFSVERPDGSNFTLKIRSTKLEDSAMYFCASRERDSPLHFGNGTRLTVT.

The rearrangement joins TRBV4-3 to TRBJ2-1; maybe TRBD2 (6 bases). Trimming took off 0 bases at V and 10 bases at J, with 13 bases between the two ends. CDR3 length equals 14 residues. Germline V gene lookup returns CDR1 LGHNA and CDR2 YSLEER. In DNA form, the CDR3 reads TGCGCCAGCAGCCAAGATCGAGCGGGTTACGAGCAGTTCTTC. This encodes CASSQDRAGYEQFF.

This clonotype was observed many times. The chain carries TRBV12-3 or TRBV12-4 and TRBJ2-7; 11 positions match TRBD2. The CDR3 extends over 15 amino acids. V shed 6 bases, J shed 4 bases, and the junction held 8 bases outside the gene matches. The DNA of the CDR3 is TGTGCCAGCAGACCCACTAGCGGGGGCTGGTACGAGCAGTACTTC. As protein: CASRPTSGGWYEQYF.